The clone carrying this TCR beta chain was observed once. Its antigen is as yet unknown. After removal of 3 bases from V and 1 base from J, the junction contained 0 bases not matched to a gene. The CDR3 has 14 amino acids. Germline V gene sequence: CDR1 SEHNR, CDR2 FQNEAQ (reference sequence). The sample comes from a study of identifying expanded T cells in peripheral blood. Study-level findings and limits: Approximately two-week clone count variance significantly increased as total template count grew.

Clones were sequenced by immunoSEQ multiplex PCR, and TCRdb holds only the in-frame ones, with some missing. This table has approximately 50,000 clones, around 82% appearing once. V gene TRBV7-9 combines with J gene TRBJ2-3; TRBD2 matches at 8 bases. The sample was blood. The TCR sequence derives from a person aged 18 to 75 in good health. The CDR3 region has the DNA TGTGCCAGCAGCTTGCGGGGGGGCACAGATACGCAGTATTTT. Translating gives CASSLRGGTDTQYF.